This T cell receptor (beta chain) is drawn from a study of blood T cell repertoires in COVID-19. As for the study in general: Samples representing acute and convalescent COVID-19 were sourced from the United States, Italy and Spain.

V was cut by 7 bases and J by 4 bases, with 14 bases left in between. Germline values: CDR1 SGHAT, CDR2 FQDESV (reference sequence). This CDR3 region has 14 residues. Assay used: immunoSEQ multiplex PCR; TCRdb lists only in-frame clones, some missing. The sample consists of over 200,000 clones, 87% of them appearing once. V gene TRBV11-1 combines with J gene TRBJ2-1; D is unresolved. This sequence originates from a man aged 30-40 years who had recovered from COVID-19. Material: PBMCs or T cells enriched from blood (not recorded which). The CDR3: CASNPPGLYNEQFF. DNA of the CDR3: TGTGCCAGCAACCCCCCGGGTCTTTACAATGAGCAGTTCTTC. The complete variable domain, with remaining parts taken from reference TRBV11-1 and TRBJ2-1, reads EAEVAQSPRYKITEKSQAVAFWCDPISGHATLYWYRQILGQGPELLVQFQDESVVDDSQLPKDRFSAERLKGVDSTLKIQPAELGDSAMYLCASNPPGLYNEQFFGPGTRLTVL.